Following are 24 T cell receptor beta chains from one sample sequenced in a study of blood T cell repertoires in COVID-19. TCRdb's copy holds only in-frame clones and misses some; the assay was immunoSEQ multiplex PCR. The data show about 250,000 clones, about 91% seen once. The sample comprised peripheral blood. These receptor sequences come from a woman in her twenties or thirties with COVID-19, enrolled during active disease.

The chain links TRBV24-1 to TRBJ2-2; D may be TRBD1 (6 bases). In germline, CDR1 is KGHDR, CDR2 SFDVKD. This CDR3 is built from 14 residues. V gave up 4 bases and J gave up 3 bases, with 8 bases separating them. CDR3 coding DNA: TGTGCCACCAGTGACTACAGGGACACCGGGGAGCTGTTTTTT. This encodes CATSDYRDTGELFF.

The V gene is TRBV18, the J gene TRBJ1-5, with 7 bases fitting TRBD1. The V gene end was trimmed by 4 bases and the J gene end by 3 bases; junction bases not matched to a gene: 3. This CDR3 has 14 residues. Germline loops: CDR1 KGHSH, CDR2 LQKENI. The CDR3 loop reads CASSQDRTNQPQHF. CDR3 DNA sequence: TGTGCCAGCTCACAGGACAGGACCAATCAGCCCCAGCATTTT. Full variable domain (missing parts from reference TRBV18 and TRBJ1-5): NAGVMQNPRHLVRRRGQEARLRCSPMKGHSHVYWYRQLPEEGLKFMVYLQKENIIDESGMPKERFSAEFPKEGPSILRIQQVVRGDSAAYFCASSQDRTNQPQHFGDGTRLSIL.

Comments on this clone: Other DNA sequences in this sample translate to the same CDR3. The chain has TRBV18 and TRBJ2-7; 7 bases map to TRBD2. J lost 5 bases, V lost 3 bases, and 1 base had no gene match. CDR3 size: 12 residues. Germline V CDR1 and CDR2: KGHSH, LQKENI. The CDR3 DNA sequence: TGTGCCAGCTCACCGGGAGGGGACGAGCAGTACGTC. Residues: CASSPGGDEQYV.

V and J are TRBV18 and TRBJ2-5; D possibly corresponds to TRBD1 (5 bases). Per germline, CDR1 KGHSH and CDR2 LQKENI. This CDR3 contains 15 residues. Trimming took off 3 bases at V and 9 bases at J, with 20 bases between the two ends. As DNA, the CDR3 is TGTGCCAGCTCACCCCCTGCAGGGCTAAGAGTGGCCCAGTACTTC. This translates into CASSPPAGLRVAQYF.

Points on this clone: One end of the junction fails to match germline, which may point to a read error. The chain carries TRBV9 and TRBJ2-5; tentative D call: TRBD1 (6 bases). Germline CDR1 is SGDLS and CDR2 is YYNGEE. This CDR3 has 15 amino acids. The CDR3 is CASGVGDTLKETQYF. The CDR3 DNA sequence: TGTGCCAGCGGCGTGGGGGACACGTTAAAAGAGACCCAGTACTTC.

The chain is built from TRBV6-4 and TRBJ2-1; D is possibly TRBD2 (5 bases). There are 13 residues in the CDR3. The V end was cut by 6 bases, the J end by 9 bases, with 15 bases between. CDR1 is MRHNA and CDR2 is SNTAGT in the germline V gene. CDR3 DNA: TGTGCCAGCAGCACACGAGGCCGGGGTGAGCAGTTCTTC. Its translation is CASSTRGRGEQFF.

This clone was recorded a few times. Different DNA sequences within this sample yield the same CDR3. This chain joins TRBV6-1 and TRBJ2-2, with D perhaps TRBD2 (6 bases). The CDR3 has 15 amino acids. V was clipped by 2 bases and J by 2 bases, with 9 bases between them. In germline, CDR1 is MNHNS, CDR2 SASEGT. CDR3 amino acids: CASSEWAGNTGELFF. The CDR3 coding sequence is TGTGCCAGCAGTGAATGGGCGGGAAACACCGGGGAGCTGTTTTTT.

The chain carries TRBV6-5 and TRBJ2-1; D might be TRBD1 (5 bases). Germline lookup yields CDR1 MNHEY and CDR2 SVGAGI. V dropped 6 bases and J dropped 3 bases, with 6 bases sitting between them. This CDR3 is built from 12 residues. The DNA of the CDR3 is TGTGCCAGCAGGGACAACTACAATGAGCAGTTCTTC. Translating it yields CASRDNYNEQFF.

The chain recombines TRBV24-1 with TRBJ2-2; 7 nucleotides align to TRBD1. The J segment lost 3 bases and the V segment lost 5 bases, leaving 2 bases of the junction unmatched. From germline, CDR1 is KGHDR and CDR2 SFDVKD. There are 14 residues in the CDR3. The DNA of the CDR3 is TGTGCCACCAGTGGCCAGGGGGACACCGGGGAGCTGTTTTTT. Protein: CATSGQGDTGELFF.

In its sample, this clone was seen once. The chain employs TRBV19 and TRBJ1-5; 8 nucleotides agree with TRBD1. The J segment lost 1 base and the V segment lost 8 bases, leaving 7 bases of the junction unmatched. This CDR3 spans 15 amino acids. The germline CDR1 and CDR2 sequences are LNHDA and SQIVND (reference sequence). The CDR3 nucleotides are TGTGCCAGTGACGCAGGGGGCTGGAGCAATCAGCCCCAGCATTTT. Amino acids: CASDAGGWSNQPQHF.

This clone was seen a few times. The chain has TRBV7-6 and TRBJ2-7, with D tentatively TRBD2 (6 bases). The CDR3 contains 16 residues. V lost 3 bases and J lost 6, with 21 bases in between. Germline assignment: CDR1 SGHVS and CDR2 FNYEAQ. CDR3 region: CASSFGGDSKFGEQYF. CDR3 in DNA: TGTGCCAGCAGCTTCGGGGGAGACAGTAAGTTTGGCGAGCAGTACTTC.

The chain carries TRBV18 and TRBJ1-3, with no clear D. Germline values: CDR1 KGHSH, CDR2 LQKENI. This CDR3 spans 17 amino acids. The V gene lost 1 base and the J gene lost 0 bases, with 13 bases spanning the gap. CDR3: CASSPQRVVDSGNTIYF. The DNA for the CDR3 is TGTGCCAGCTCACCACAGAGGGTGGTGGACTCTGGAAACACCATATATTTT.

This sequence joins TRBV4-2 and TRBJ1-2; D gene unclear. Trimming took off 3 bases at V and 6 bases at J, with 17 bases between the two ends. Germline CDR1 is LGHNA and CDR2 is YNFKEQ. The CDR3 spans 15 residues. The CDR3 DNA sequence: TGTGCCAGCAGCCATCTGCGACCCTCCCAGGATGGCTACACCTTC. It encodes CASSHLRPSQDGYTF.

The chain recombines TRBV5-5 with TRBJ2-7; D remains ambiguous. The germline V gene encodes CDR1 SGHKS and CDR2 YYEKEE (reference sequence). The CDR3 extends over 12 amino acids. Trimming took 0 bases from V and 4 from J, leaving 5 bases between them. CDR3 sequence reads: CASSLGGYEQYV. DNA for the CDR3: TGTGCCAGCAGCTTGGGCGGATACGAGCAGTACGTC.

The chain combines TRBV5-1 with TRBJ2-4, with 9 bases lining up with TRBD2. CDR3 length equals 19 residues. Germline V lookup: CDR1 SGHRS, CDR2 YFSETQ. V was pared by 7 bases and J by 0 bases, with 17 bases of the junction left unmatched. The CDR3: CASRSEGSGGGAAKNIQYF. For the CDR3, the DNA is TGCGCCAGCCGCTCCGAGGGTAGCGGGGGCGGGGCAGCCAAAAACATTCAGTACTTC.

The J gene is TRBJ1-1, the V gene TRBV6-5; TRBD1 might be the D (6 bases). V shed 4 bases and J shed 6 bases, with 15 bases lying between them. CDR1 is MNHEY and CDR2 is SVGAGI in the germline V gene. The CDR3 is 14 residues long. The DNA for the CDR3 is TGTGCCAGCAGTTGGGGGCAGGGGAGTCCTGAAGCTTTCTTT. Protein sequence: CASSWGQGSPEAFF.

In this sample, this clone turned up once. The chain is built from TRBV5-6 and TRBJ1-2, with 7 bases that match TRBD1. The junction had 3 bases not matched to a gene; V was cut back by 4 bases and J by 3 bases. Germline CDR1 is SGHDT and CDR2 is YYEEEE. The CDR3 is 13 amino acids. As DNA, the CDR3 is TGTGCCAGCAGCCAAGGGACAGACTATGGCTACACCTTC. Translated, it gives CASSQGTDYGYTF.

V gene TRBV9 combines with J gene TRBJ1-5; perhaps TRBD1 as D (5 bases). Germline CDR1 SGDLS, CDR2 YYNGEE. Trimming cost V 3 bases and J 7 bases, with 14 bases left between them. This CDR3 is 14 amino acids long. The CDR3 sequence is CASSGGHGGQPQHF. Here the CDR3 DNA reads TGTGCCAGCAGCGGCGGGCACGGGGGGCAGCCCCAGCATTTT.

V is TRBV10-2 and J is TRBJ1-1; 7 bases map to TRBD1. Germline lookup yields CDR1 WSHSY and CDR2 SAAADI. The CDR3 covers 15 residues. After removal of 7 bases from V and 4 bases from J, the junction contained 12 bases not matched to a gene. Here the CDR3 DNA reads TGCGCCAGCAAAAGCGGACAGGTCTATTCCACTGAAGCTTTCTTT. Amino acid sequence: CASKSGQVYSTEAFF.

The table lists this clone with a few counts. This rearrangement joins TRBV25-1 to TRBJ2-7; 9 bases match TRBD1. The germline CDR1 and CDR2 sequences are MGHDK and SYGVNS. V dropped 3 bases and J dropped 3; count of bases not matched to a gene: 6. CDR3 size: 15 residues. CDR3 DNA: TGTGCCAGCAGTGATCCCAGGACAGGGGACTACGAGCAGTACTTC. It translates to CASSDPRTGDYEQYF.

The rearrangement uses TRBV5-6 and TRBJ1-2; D is unclear. CDR1 is SGHDT, CDR2 YYEEEE, per germline. The CDR3 is 13 amino acids. The ends were cut back, 2 bases at V and 2 bases at J, with 7 bases in the middle. As DNA, the CDR3 is TGTGCCAGCAGCTTTGAACAGAACTATGGCTACACCTTC. Protein sequence: CASSFEQNYGYTF.

V and J are TRBV19 and TRBJ2-1, with D tentatively TRBD1 (6 bases). The CDR3 extends over 15 amino acids. The germline V gene has CDR1 LNHDA and CDR2 SQIVND (reference sequence). The V gene lost 6 bases and the J gene lost 0 bases, with 12 bases spanning the gap. The CDR3 DNA reads TGTGCCAGTAGACCCAGGGGAAGCTCCTACAATGAGCAGTTCTTC. This gives the protein CASRPRGSSYNEQFF.

The rearrangement links TRBV25-1 to TRBJ2-3, with 13 bases identical to TRBD2. Per germline, CDR1 MGHDK and CDR2 SYGVNS. The CDR3 contains 13 residues. V lost 6 bases, J lost 6 bases, and 0 bases stayed unmatched. The CDR3 nucleotides are TGTGCCAGCAGACTAGCGGGAGGGGATACGCAGTATTTT. This encodes CASRLAGGDTQYF.

The chain uses TRBV7-9 and TRBJ1-6, with TRBD1 matching over 8 bases. Germline lookup yields CDR1 SEHNR and CDR2 FQNEAQ (reference sequence). Unmatched junction bases numbered 8, after V lost 7 bases and J lost 0 bases. This CDR3 comprises 17 residues. The CDR3 DNA is TGTGCCAGCAACATTGGACAGGGTCGCTCCTATAATTCACCCCTCCACTTT. Amino acid sequence: CASNIGQGRSYNSPLHF.